This TCR beta chain was identified during a study of blood T cell repertoires in COVID-19. Across the whole study: The cDNA or gDNA used as material had been derived from T cells, B-cell-depleted T cells, or PBMCs.

CDR3 length: 12 residues. Germline lookup yields CDR1 KGHSH and CDR2 LQKENI. Trimming removed 6 bases from V and 3 bases from J; junction bases left unmatched: 2. Assay: immunoSEQ multiplex PCR; the TCRdb copy retains only in-frame clones and omits some. The table shows approximately 75,000 clones, with roughly 86% occurring only once. Specimen: peripheral blood. The receptor was derived from a man in his forties or fifties with acute or convalescent COVID-19. The chain carries TRBV18 and TRBJ2-7; 7 bases are a match to TRBD1. The CDR3 DNA sequence: TGTGCCAGCTCCCAGGGGGTCTACGAGCAGTACTTC. Its translation is CASSQGVYEQYF. The variable domain in full, with the rest retrieved from reference TRBV18 and TRBJ2-7, is NAGVMQNPRHLVRRRGQEARLRCSPMKGHSHVYWYRQLPEEGLKFMVYLQKENIIDESGMPKERFSAEFPKEGPSILRIQQVVRGDSAAYFCASSQGVYEQYFGPGTRLTVT.